This TCR beta chain was identified during a study of blood T cell repertoires in COVID-19. The overall study: COVID-19 samples from acute and convalescent phases originated in the United States, Italy and Spain. Sources were T cells, B-cell-depleted T cells, or PBMCs; the material itself was cDNA or gDNA.

Under the authors' procedure: From reference gene primer amplification, estimates of nucleated cell counts were derived. The table came from immunoSEQ multiplex PCR; TCRdb's copy has only in-frame clones and leaves some out. V and J calls and clone size come straight from that table; D and trimming were deduced from the DNA. The top ten hold 7.5% to 9% of the sample, which has approximately 220,000 clones, around 83% seen once. The germline gives CDR1 SGHAT, CDR2 FQNNGV. This CDR3 has 17 residues. J was trimmed by 5 bases and V by 5 bases; bases with no gene match: 13. This TCR came from a woman in her forties or fifties with acute or convalescent COVID-19. This chain connects TRBV11-2 to TRBJ2-5, with 11 nucleotides matching TRBD2. The sample was peripheral blood. The CDR3 spells CASSPLGSSGRTETQYF. In nucleotides, the CDR3 is TGTGCCAGCAGCCCGTTAGGCTCTAGCGGGAGGACGGAGACCCAGTACTTC.